These 13 T cell receptor beta chains share one sample of origin, sequenced in a study of cytomegalovirus exposure and HLA in healthy donors. Both 60 Vbeta primers and 13 Jbeta primers went into the PCR. Only in-frame clones appear in the TCRdb table, and some are missing; sequencing was by immunoSEQ multiplex PCR. The repertoire holds 85,000 to 130,000 clones, 80% to 90% seen once, with 1.6% in the top ten. The specimen was PBMCs. The receptors were sampled from a man aged 50-59 years in good health and CMV-seronegative.

The V call is TRBV5-1, the J call TRBJ2-5; TRBD2 aligns across 7 bases. J was trimmed by 3 bases and V by 0 bases; bases with no gene match: 14. The CDR3 length is 18 residues. The germline CDR1 and CDR2 sequences are SGHRS and YFSETQ. CDR3 residues: CASSLARSAGRVEETQYF. CDR3 nucleotide sequence: TGCGCCAGCAGCTTGGCCCGGTCGGCAGGGAGGGTGGAAGAGACCCAGTACTTC.

The chain is built from TRBV19 and TRBJ2-1, with 12 nucleotides matching TRBD1. The junction had 8 bases not matched to a gene; V was cut back by 4 bases and J by 7 bases. This CDR3 has 16 residues. Germline V gives CDR1 LNHDA, CDR2 SQIVND (reference sequence). The CDR3 protein is CASSTGRGQGANEQFF. CDR3 in DNA: TGTGCCAGTAGTACCGGAAGGGGACAGGGGGCTAATGAGCAGTTCTTC.

This clone was seen once. This CDR3 reads CASSLLRTGDQETQYF. CDR3 bases: TGTGCCAGCAGTTTACTCCGGACAGGGGACCAAGAGACCCAGTACTTC. The V and J genes are TRBV27 and TRBJ2-5, with 9 bases matching TRBD1. CDR3 length: 16 amino acids. The V and J ends lost 2 bases and 0 bases, in that order; junction bases with no gene match: 4. Germline V gene data show CDR1 as MNHEY and CDR2 as SMNVEV (reference sequence).

V and J are TRBV4-1 and TRBJ2-3; weak D call: TRBD2 (6 bases). V was cut by 5 bases and J by 7 bases, with 13 bases left in between. This CDR3 region has 13 residues. The germline V gene has CDR1 MGHRA and CDR2 YSYEKL. CDR3 DNA: TGCGCCAGCAGCGCGGGACTTGATAATACGCAGTATTTT. Protein product: CASSAGLDNTQYF.

The V gene is TRBV2, the J gene TRBJ1-1, with no clear D. Germline CDR1 reads SNHLY; CDR2 reads FYNNEI. Trimming stripped 4 bases from V and 6 bases from J, with 6 bases between. The CDR3 totals 11 residues. The CDR3 loop reads CASSVRAEAFF. The DNA for the CDR3 is TGTGCCAGCAGTGTTCGAGCTGAAGCTTTCTTT.

This rearrangement joins TRBV20-1 to TRBJ1-2; a possible D gene is TRBD1 (6 bases). The length of the CDR3 is 11 residues. The germline V and J ends were trimmed by 5 bases and 8 bases, with 12 bases remaining between them. Germline V gene data show CDR1 as DFQATT and CDR2 as SNEGSKA (reference sequence). The DNA for the CDR3 is TGCAGTGCTTGGCAGGGGAGAGGCTACACCTTC. Translation: CSAWQGRGYTF.

The chain employs TRBV21-1 and TRBJ2-5; the table's D call of TRBD1 was not tested on the DNA. TRBV21-1 is listed as a pseudogene. The CDR3 consists of 16 residues. In nucleotides, the CDR3 is TGTGCCAGCAGCAAAGTACAGGGCGTTTCGGGGGAGACCCAGTACTTC. Translation gives CASSKVQGVSGETQYF.

V and J are TRBV18 and TRBJ2-1, with TRBD1 as a possible D gene (6 bases). CDR3 length: 15 amino acids. Germline V lookup: CDR1 KGHSH, CDR2 LQKENI. Trimming took 5 bases from V and 3 from J, leaving 14 bases between them. The CDR3 loop reads CASSNRVGVYNEQFF. The CDR3 coding sequence is TGTGCCAGCTCAAACAGGGTAGGGGTCTACAATGAGCAGTTCTTC.

This clone appeared once. The genes are TRBV11-2 and TRBJ1-6, with TRBD1 matching 8 bases. CDR1 is SGHAT, CDR2 FQNNGV, per germline. The J segment lost 6 bases and the V segment lost 1 base, leaving 11 bases of the junction unmatched. CDR3 length: 18 residues. In DNA, the CDR3 is TGTGCCAGCAGCTTAGGCGGACGACAGGGGATAGGTAATTCACCCCTCCACTTT. Its translation: CASSLGGRQGIGNSPLHF.

The rearrangement joins TRBV6-5 to TRBJ2-7, with 7 bases identical to TRBD1. This CDR3 has 15 amino acids. Trimming cost V 2 bases and J 4 bases; bases outside gene matches: 8. The germline gives CDR1 MNHEY, CDR2 SVGAGI. The CDR3 coding sequence is TGTGCCAGCAGTTACAGAGGGGGCCGGTGTTACGAGCAGTACGTC. Its protein is CASSYRGGRCYEQYV.

DNA of the CDR3: TGCGCCAGCAGCGGGGACAGTAATGAAAAACTGTTTTTT. Protein product: CASSGDSNEKLFF. The chain employs TRBV5-1 and TRBJ1-4; 7 bases are a match to TRBD1. V was pared by 4 bases and J by 4 bases, with 1 base of the junction left unmatched. CDR1 and CDR2 from the germline V gene are SGHRS and YFSETQ. The CDR3 contains 13 residues.

The table lists this clone with a few counts. The genes are TRBV7-8 and TRBJ2-2; a weak D match, TRBD2 (5 bases). The CDR3 is 15 amino acids. Deletions cut 4 bases from V and 4 bases from J, with 13 bases between. The germline gives CDR1 SGHVS, CDR2 FQNEAQ. DNA for the CDR3: TGTGCCAGCAGCTCATGGACGGGGTTCACCGGGGAGCTGTTTTTT. Its protein is CASSSWTGFTGELFF.

The chain joins TRBV10-1 to TRBJ2-2; 8 nucleotides line up with TRBD2. The V and J ends lost 6 bases and 0 bases, in that order; junction bases with no gene match: 12. CDR1 is WNHNN, CDR2 SYGVQD, per germline (reference sequence). The CDR3 length is 18 residues. The CDR3 is CASRSRLAGGSNTGELFF. The CDR3, as DNA: TGCGCCAGCAGGTCGAGGCTAGCGGGCGGATCGAACACCGGGGAGCTGTTTTTT.